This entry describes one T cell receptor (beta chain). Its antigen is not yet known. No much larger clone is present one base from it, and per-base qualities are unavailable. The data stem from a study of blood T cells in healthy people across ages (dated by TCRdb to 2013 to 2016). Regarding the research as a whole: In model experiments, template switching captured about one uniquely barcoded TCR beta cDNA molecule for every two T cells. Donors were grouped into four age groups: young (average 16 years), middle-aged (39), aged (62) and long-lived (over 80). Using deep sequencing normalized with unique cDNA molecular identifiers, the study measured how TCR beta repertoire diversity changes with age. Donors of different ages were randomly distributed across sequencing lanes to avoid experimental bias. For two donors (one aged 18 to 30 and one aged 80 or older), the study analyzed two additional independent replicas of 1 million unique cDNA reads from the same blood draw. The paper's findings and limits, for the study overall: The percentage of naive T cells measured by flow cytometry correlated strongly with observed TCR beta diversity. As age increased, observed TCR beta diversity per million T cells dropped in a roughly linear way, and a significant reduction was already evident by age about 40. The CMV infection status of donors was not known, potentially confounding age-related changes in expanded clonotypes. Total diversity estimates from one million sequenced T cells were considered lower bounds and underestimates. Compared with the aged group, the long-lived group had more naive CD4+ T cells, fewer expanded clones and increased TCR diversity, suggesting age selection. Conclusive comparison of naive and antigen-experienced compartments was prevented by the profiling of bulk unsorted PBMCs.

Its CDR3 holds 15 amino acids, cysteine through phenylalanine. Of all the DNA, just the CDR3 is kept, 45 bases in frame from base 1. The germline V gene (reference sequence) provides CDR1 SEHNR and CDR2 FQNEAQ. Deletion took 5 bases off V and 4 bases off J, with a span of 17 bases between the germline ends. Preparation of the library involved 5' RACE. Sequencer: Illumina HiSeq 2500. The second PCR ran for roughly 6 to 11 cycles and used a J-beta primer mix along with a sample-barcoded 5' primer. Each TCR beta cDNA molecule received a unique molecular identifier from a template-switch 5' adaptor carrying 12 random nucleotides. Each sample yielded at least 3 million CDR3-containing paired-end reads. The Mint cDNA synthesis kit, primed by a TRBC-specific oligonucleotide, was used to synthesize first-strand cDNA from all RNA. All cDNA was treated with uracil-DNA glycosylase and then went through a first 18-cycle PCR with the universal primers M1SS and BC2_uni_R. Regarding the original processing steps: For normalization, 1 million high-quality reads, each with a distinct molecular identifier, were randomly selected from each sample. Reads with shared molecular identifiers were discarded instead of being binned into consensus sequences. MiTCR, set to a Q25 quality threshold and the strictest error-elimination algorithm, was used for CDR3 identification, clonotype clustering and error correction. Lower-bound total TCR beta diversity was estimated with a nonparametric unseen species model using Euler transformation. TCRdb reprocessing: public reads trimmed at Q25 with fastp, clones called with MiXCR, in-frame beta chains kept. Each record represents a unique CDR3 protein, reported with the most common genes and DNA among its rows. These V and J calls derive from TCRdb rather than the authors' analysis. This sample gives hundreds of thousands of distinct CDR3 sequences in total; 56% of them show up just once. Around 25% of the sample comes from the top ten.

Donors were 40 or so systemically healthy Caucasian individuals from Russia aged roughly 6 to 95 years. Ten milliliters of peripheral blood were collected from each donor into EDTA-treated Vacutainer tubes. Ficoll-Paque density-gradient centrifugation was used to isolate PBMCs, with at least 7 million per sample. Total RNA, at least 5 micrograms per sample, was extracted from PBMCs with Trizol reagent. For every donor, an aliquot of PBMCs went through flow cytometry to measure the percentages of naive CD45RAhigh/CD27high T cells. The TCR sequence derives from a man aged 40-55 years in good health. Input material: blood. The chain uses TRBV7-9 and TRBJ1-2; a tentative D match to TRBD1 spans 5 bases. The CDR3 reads CASSGRQKFFYGYTF. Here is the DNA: TGTGCCAGCAGCGGCAGACAGAAATTCTTCTATGGCTACACCTTC.